This T cell receptor beta chain was sequenced in a study of blood T cell repertoires in COVID-19. The CDR3 loop spans 14 amino acids. V lost 3 bases, J lost 5 bases, and 5 bases stayed unmatched. Germline values: CDR1 LGHNA, CDR2 YNFKEQ. Original processing methods: Nucleated cell counts were estimated from reference gene primer amplification. TCRdb's copy holds only in-frame clones and misses some; the assay was immunoSEQ multiplex PCR. V and J calls and clone size follow that table, whereas D and trimming were derived from the DNA. Seen here are about 210,000 clones, roughly 84% observed once, and the top ten hold around 9.5%.

This clonotype originated in a man over 45 with active or convalescent COVID-19. Sample: peripheral blood. This chain uses TRBV4-2 with TRBJ2-3; 7 nucleotides line up with TRBD2. The CDR3 here is CASSHDGLEDTQYF. The CDR3 DNA reads as TGTGCCAGCAGCCATGATGGACTAGAAGATACGCAGTATTTT.